The TCR beta chain described here comes from a study of tissue T cells after allogeneic stem cell transplantation. Study-level points and caveats: Blood and spleen captured only part of the tissue TCR repertoire. Across patients, clones rarely overlapped, yet motif clusters were shared tissue-specifically. Anatomically similar tissues had similar TCR repertoires within each patient.

The method was immunoSEQ multiplex PCR; TCRdb's version includes in-frame clones alone and lacks a portion of them. Among approximately 50,000 clones, about three quarters were seen once, and the ten largest hold roughly 0.5%. The CDR3 is made up of 16 amino acids. V lost 2 bases and J lost 0, with 11 bases in between. The germline V gene has CDR1 NNHDY and CDR2 SYVADS. Of note for this clone: Its target is not known. Any gene name here is a mouse gene name. The read falls 1 residue short of the CDR3 end, and the missing part is taken from the germline J gene.

The rearrangement uses TRBV13-3 and TRBJ1-4, with D perhaps TRBD1 (5 bases). This clonotype originated in a pool of C57BL/6 mice in good health. The sequencing sample was made of sorted cells pooled from one or two spleens. CDR3 sequence reads: CASSDRTILSNERLFF. CDR3 DNA (partial): TGTGCCAGCAGTGACAGGACAATCCTTTCCAACGAAAGATTATTT.